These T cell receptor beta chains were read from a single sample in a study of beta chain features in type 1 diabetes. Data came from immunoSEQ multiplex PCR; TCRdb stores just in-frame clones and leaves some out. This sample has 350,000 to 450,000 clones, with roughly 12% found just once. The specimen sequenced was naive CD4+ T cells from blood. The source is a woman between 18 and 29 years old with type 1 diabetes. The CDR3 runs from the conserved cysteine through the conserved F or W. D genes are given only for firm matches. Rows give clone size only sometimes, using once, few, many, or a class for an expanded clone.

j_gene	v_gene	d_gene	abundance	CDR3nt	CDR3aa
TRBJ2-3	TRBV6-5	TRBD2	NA	TGTGCCAGTCGTGGGAGCGGGGGATCAGATACGCAGTATTTT	CASRGSGGSDTQYF
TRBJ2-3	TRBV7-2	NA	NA	TGTGCCAGCGGAGGGGTCCGCACAGATACGCAGTATTTT	CASGGVRTDTQYF
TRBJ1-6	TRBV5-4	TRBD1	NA	TGTGCCAGCAGCCCCGGGACAGGATACAATTCACCCCTCCACTTT	CASSPGTGYNSPLHF
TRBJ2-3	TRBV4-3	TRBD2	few	TGCGCCAGCAGCCAAGGACTAGCGGGAGGCCCGTCGGTTAGCACAGATACGCAGTATTTT	CASSQGLAGGPSVSTDTQYF
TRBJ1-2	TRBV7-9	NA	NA	TGTGCCAGCAGCGCAAAGACAGGATGGTATGGCTACACCTTC	CASSAKTGWYGYTF
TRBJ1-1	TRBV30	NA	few	TGTGCCTGGAGGCCCACGGGGAGCGTCACTGAAGCTTTCTTT	CAWRPTGSVTEAFF
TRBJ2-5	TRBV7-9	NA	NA	TGTGCCAGCAGCTTATTATGGCAGGGCGGTGAGACCCAGTACTTC	CASSLLWQGGETQYF
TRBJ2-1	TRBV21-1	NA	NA	TGTGCCAGCAGTAAAGCGAGCGATCTGTACAATGAGCAGTTCTTC	CASSKASDLYNEQFF
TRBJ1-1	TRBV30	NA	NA	TGTGCCTGGAGTGTTTTGGCGAACACTGAAGCTTTCTTT	CAWSVLANTEAFF
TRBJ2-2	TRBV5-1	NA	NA	TGCGCCAGCAGCTCGACTAGTCTGACTACCGGGGAGCTGTTTTTT	CASSSTSLTTGELFF
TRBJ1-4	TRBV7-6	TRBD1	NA	TGTGCCAGGTCCCGGGACAGGGGAACTAATGAAAAACTGTTTTTT	CARSRDRGTNEKLFF
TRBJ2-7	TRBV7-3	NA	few	TGTGCCAGCAGCCCCTACCCAGGGGCCGAGCAGTACTTC	CASSPYPGAEQYF
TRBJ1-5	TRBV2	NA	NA	TGTGCCAGCAGTGGGGCCGACACGCACAATCAGCCCCAGCATTTT	CASSGADTHNQPQHF
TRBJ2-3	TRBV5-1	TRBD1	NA	TGCGCCAGCAGCTTGGCGACAGGGGGACGCACAGATACGCAGTATTTT	CASSLATGGRTDTQYF
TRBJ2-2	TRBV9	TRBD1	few	TGTGCCAGCAGCGCCCACCGAGTAGACAGGGGGCGCCCCGGGGAGCTGTTTTTT	CASSAHRVDRGRPGELFF
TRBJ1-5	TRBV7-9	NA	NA	TGTGCCAGCAGCCCACATTGGGGGGGACAGCCCCAGCATTTT	CASSPHWGGQPQHF
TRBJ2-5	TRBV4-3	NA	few	TGCGCCAGCAGCCACCCCGGGGTACCTGGGGCCCAGTACTTC	CASSHPGVPGAQYF
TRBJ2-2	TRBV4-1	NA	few	TGCGCCAGCAGCCATCCACAAGGAAGGGGCTGGACCGGGGAGCTGTTTTTT	CASSHPQGRGWTGELFF